This entry lists 14 T cell receptor beta chains sequenced from one sample in a study of cytomegalovirus exposure and HLA in healthy donors (dated by TCRdb to 2017 to 2019). Library preparation was by the immunoSEQ multiplex PCR assay. Held by TCRdb, this immuneACCESS table contains in-frame sequences only and omits some clones. Under half of the omission traces to an unresolved V gene where checked; the cause of the rest is unknown. For this sample the table gives under 60,000 clones, of which roughly 88% were detected only once. Clones ranked in the top ten supply about 6.7% of the sample. Specimen: PBMCs. The source is a woman aged 25 to 45 in good health and CMV-seronegative.

The chain recombines TRBV5-4 with TRBJ2-1; D is uncertain. Germline V gene sequence: CDR1 SGHNT, CDR2 YYREEE (reference sequence). The CDR3 totals 14 residues. Trimming cost V 3 bases and J 8 bases, with 15 bases left between them. The CDR3 sequence: CASSSPPSEDEQFF. The DNA of the CDR3 is TGTGCCAGCAGCTCCCCCCCCAGTGAGGATGAGCAGTTCTTC.

This clone was seen only once. The chain uses TRBV6-5 and TRBJ2-2, with D maybe TRBD2 (5 bases). The germline V and J ends were trimmed by 4 bases and 0 bases, with 9 bases remaining between them. Germline loops: CDR1 MNHEY, CDR2 SVGAGI. The CDR3 contains 15 residues. CDR3 DNA sequence: TGTGCCAGCAGTTTTTTGCGGGCGAACACCGGGGAGCTGTTTTTT. It is translated as CASSFLRANTGELFF.

The rearrangement uses TRBV28 and TRBJ2-7, with D perhaps matching TRBD2 (6 bases). The CDR3 totals 15 residues. V lost 5 bases and J 3 bases, leaving 17 bases between the germline ends. CDR1 and CDR2 from the germline V gene are MDHEN and SYDVKM. The DNA of the CDR3 is TGTGCCAGCAGTCGGCTAGCGAGAAAAGGCTACGAGCAGTACTTC. This sequence encodes CASSRLARKGYEQYF.

The chain joins TRBV9 to TRBJ2-1; 7 nucleotides agree with TRBD2. The V gene's germline CDR1 is SGDLS and CDR2 YYNGEE. After removal of 4 bases from V and 3 bases from J, the junction contained 10 bases not matched to a gene. The CDR3 totals 16 residues. In nucleotides, the CDR3 is TGTGCCAGCAGCCCCCGGACTAGAGGTGACTACAATGAGCAGTTCTTC. Protein product: CASSPRTRGDYNEQFF. Full variable domain (remainder filled in from reference TRBV9 and TRBJ2-1): DSGVTQTPKHLITATGQRVTLRCSPRSGDLSVYWYQQSLDQGLQFLIQYYNGEERAKGNILERFSAQQFPDLHSELNLSSLELGDSALYFCASSPRTRGDYNEQFFGPGTRLTVL.

The chain has TRBV2 and TRBJ2-7, with TRBD1 matching over 7 bases. Germline loops: CDR1 SNHLY, CDR2 FYNNEI. Trimming removed 5 bases from V and 3 bases from J; junction bases left unmatched: 13. The CDR3 is 16 residues long. This CDR3 reads CASSRDSSSSLYEQYF. The DNA for the CDR3 is TGTGCCAGCAGTAGGGACAGTTCTTCCTCGCTCTACGAGCAGTACTTC.

The chain recombines TRBV2 with TRBJ2-3, with 13 bases aligning to TRBD2. From germline, CDR1 is SNHLY and CDR2 FYNNEI. V lost 3 bases to trimming and J lost 0 bases; unmatched junction nucleotides: 0. The CDR3 is 16 amino acids. CDR3 amino acids: CASSETSGRSTDTQYF. The CDR3 coding sequence is TGTGCCAGCAGTGAGACTAGCGGGAGGAGCACAGATACGCAGTATTTT.

The gene calls are TRBV6-1 and TRBJ2-5, with 12 bases aligning to TRBD2. The CDR3 consists of 19 residues. CDR1 MNHNS and CDR2 SASEGT come from the germline V gene. With V trimmed by 4 bases and J by 0 bases, 12 bases remained unmatched. CDR3 residues: CASSGAGLAGGLYQETQYF. CDR3 nucleotide sequence: TGTGCCAGCAGTGGAGCGGGACTAGCGGGCGGACTCTACCAAGAGACCCAGTACTTC.

This clone was seen only once. This rearrangement joins TRBV6-4 to TRBJ1-1; 7 bases agree with TRBD1. The length of the CDR3 is 14 residues. V lost 2 bases, J lost 0 bases, and 0 bases stayed unmatched. The germline V gene has CDR1 MRHNA and CDR2 SNTAGT. CDR3 sequence reads: CASSDRGLNTEAFF. CDR3 DNA sequence: TGTGCCAGCAGTGACAGGGGGCTGAACACTGAAGCTTTCTTT.

This rearrangement joins TRBV5-6 to TRBJ1-2, with 8 bases that match TRBD1. Germline trimming cut 4 bases from V and 0 bases from J; bases unmatched to any gene: 8. This CDR3 comprises 16 residues. Looked up from germline, CDR1 is SGHDT and CDR2 is YYEEEE. The CDR3, as DNA: TGTGCCAGCAGCCCAGGGACAGGCGTAGCTAACTATGGCTACACCTTC. This codes for CASSPGTGVANYGYTF.

This chain links TRBV7-2 with TRBJ2-3; TRBD2 matches at 15 bases. Germline loops: CDR1 SGHTA, CDR2 FQGNSA. The junction had 3 bases not matched to a gene; V was cut back by 6 bases and J by 2 bases. This CDR3 is 16 amino acids long. CDR3 region: CASRRTSGRATDTQYF. The CDR3 DNA follows: TGTGCCAGCAGGCGGACTAGCGGGAGGGCCACAGATACGCAGTATTTT.

The genes are TRBV4-3 and TRBJ1-1; D ambiguous. The CDR3 consists of 16 residues. V was trimmed by 0 bases and J by 2 bases, leaving 13 bases between them. CDR1 is LGHNA, CDR2 YSLEER, per germline. CDR3 amino acids: CASSQDHSISNTEAFF. CDR3 sequence (DNA): TGCGCCAGCAGCCAAGATCACTCCATTTCTAACACTGAAGCTTTCTTT.

This clone was observed a few times. V usage is TRBV2 and J usage is TRBJ2-5, with a possible D match to TRBD1 (5 bases). The V and J ends lost 4 bases and 2 bases respectively, with 8 bases between them. The CDR3 is 13 residues long. Germline V gene data show CDR1 as SNHLY and CDR2 as FYNNEI. CDR3 region: CASSGQPQETQYF. The CDR3 coding sequence is TGTGCCAGCAGTGGACAGCCACAAGAGACCCAGTACTTC.

The J gene is TRBJ2-5, the V gene TRBV5-6, with D perhaps matching TRBD1 (5 bases). V lost 4 bases and J 3 bases, leaving 13 bases between the germline ends. Germline V CDR1 and CDR2: SGHDT, YYEEEE. The CDR3 is 14 amino acids. The CDR3 is CASSVWGPEETQYF. CDR3 coding DNA: TGTGCCAGCAGCGTATGGGGCCCCGAAGAGACCCAGTACTTC.

This chain joins TRBV6-1 and TRBJ2-5, with D perhaps TRBD1 (6 bases). The length of the CDR3 is 14 residues. Trimming shortened V by 3 bases and J by 5 bases, and 13 bases separated the two germline ends. Germline-derived CDR1 and CDR2 are MNHNS and SASEGT. The CDR3 nucleotides are TGTGCCAGCAGTGAGACAGGTGTCTGGGAGACCCAGTACTTC. Translating gives CASSETGVWETQYF.